This paragraph covers one T cell receptor beta chain sequence. Its antigen is not identified. Germline V gene data show CDR1 as SGHRS and CDR2 as YFSETQ. V dropped 4 bases and J dropped 4; count of bases not matched to a gene: 11. The CDR3 has 17 amino acids. These data originate in a study of CD8+CD57+ T cells in acquired aplastic anemia. Whole-study context: Across the sorted CD4+ and CD8+ cells, DNA amounts averaged about 3 ug.

Notes on the study in general: Patients and healthy controls showed no significant CD8+ Simpson's diversity difference. A set of 25 to 35 CD8+ CDR3 sequences was shared between patients and controls, and these sequences appeared highly expressed in patients.

Selection for sequencing was limited to patients who had shown CD8+CD57+ cell expansion by flow cytometry. Patient blood was sampled before any therapy had been received. Genomic DNA was employed as the template in profiling TCR beta VDJ and CDR3. TCRdb processed the reads anew with MiXCR; each CDR3 protein has one entry. Altogether about 200,000 distinct CDR3 sequences are present, approximately 65% being singletons, with the ten largest covering roughly 53%. V usage is TRBV5-1 and J usage is TRBJ2-1; 10 nucleotides align to TRBD2. The sequencing input was sorted CD4+, CD8+, or CD8+CD57+ T cells (not recorded which) from PBMCs. This receptor was identified in a human donor with aplastic anemia. CDR3 nucleotides: TGCGCCAGCAGCCATGACTACACGGGACTAGCGTACAATGAGCAGTTCTTC. Translation: CASSHDYTGLAYNEQFF.